One T cell receptor (beta chain) is described in this entry. The sample is drawn from a study of blood T cell repertoires in COVID-19. In the original analysis: Amplification of reference gene primers was used by the study to estimate nucleated cell counts. This table comes from immunoSEQ multiplex PCR, and its TCRdb copy is limited to in-frame clones, with some not included. D and trimming were read from the DNA, whereas the V and J calls and clone size are those reported in that table. The sample consists of a few hundred thousand clones, around nine tenths of them appearing once. The age range of participants was about 18 to 90 years, with residence in about two dozen US areas. Each participant's cohort was designated according to participant-reported clinical history. Germline V gene sequence: CDR1 GTSNPN, CDR2 SVGIG (reference sequence). Trimming shortened V by 1 base and J by 8 bases, and 20 bases separated the two germline ends. This CDR3 is built from 16 residues.

The J gene is TRBJ1-4, the V gene TRBV30; D unclear. The sequence was collected from a woman in her thirties or forties who had recovered from COVID-19. Material for sequencing was PBMCs or T cells enriched from blood (not recorded which). In DNA, the CDR3 is TGTGCCTGGAGTGCCTCCCGATGGCAGTATGTCGAAAAACTGTTTTTT. This gives the protein CAWSASRWQYVEKLFF.